These T cell receptor beta chains were read from a single sample in a study of shared clonotypes between healthy human individuals. Here immunoSEQ multiplex PCR was the method, and the copy in TCRdb shows in-frame clones only, minus some. The sample consists of about 1 million clones, about 76% of them appearing once. Sequenced input: memory CD4+ T cells sorted from blood. The source is a man between 18 and 29 years old in good health. The CDR3 runs from the conserved cysteine through the conserved F or W. The order of the fields is D gene, J gene, V gene, clone size, CDR3 protein, CDR3 DNA. The D gene is left open where the match is weak. The size of a clone is reported for some rows only, either as once, few or many, or as a class for expanded clones.

>NA|TRBJ2-7|TRBV11-2|NA
CASSLGTGVGEQYF
TGTGCCAGCAGCTTAGGAACCGGGGTAGGCGAGCAGTACTTC
>TRBD2|TRBJ2-1|TRBV5-4|NA
CASSPGTSGRDNEQFF
TGTGCCAGCAGTCCCGGGACTAGCGGGAGGGACAATGAGCAGTTCTTC
>TRBD2|TRBJ2-7|TRBV7-6|NA
CASSLALAGRGYEQYF
TGTGCCAGCAGCTTAGCCCTAGCGGGACGTGGCTACGAGCAGTACTTC
>TRBD2|TRBJ2-1|TRBV29-1|NA
CSVSPTSGNNEQFF
TGCAGCGTTAGCCCGACTAGCGGGAACAATGAGCAGTTCTTC
>NA|TRBJ1-2|TRBV4-3|few
CASSQEASGGNYGYTF
TGCGCCAGCAGCCAAGAGGCTTCAGGAGGGAACTATGGCTACACCTTC
>TRBD2|TRBJ2-1|TRBV25-1|once
CASSEFGTSGPQGQFF
TGTGCCAGCAGTGAATTCGGGACTAGCGGACCGCAGGGGCAGTTCTTC
>NA|TRBJ1-1|TRBV6-5|NA
CASSADTNTEAFF
TGTGCCAGCAGTGCCGACACGAACACTGAAGCTTTCTTT
>NA|TRBJ2-7|TRBV7-2|NA
CASSRDSPSSYEQYF
TGTGCCAGCAGCCGAGACAGCCCCTCTAGCTACGAGCAGTACTTC
>TRBD2|TRBJ2-3|TRBV10-3|once
CAISKAGISTDTQYF
TGTGCCATCAGTAAAGCGGGAATCAGCACAGATACGCAGTATTTT
>NA|TRBJ1-4|TRBV7-2|once
CASSWGRGGLFF
TGTGCCAGCAGCTGGGGCAGGGGAGGACTGTTTTTT
>TRBD1|TRBJ2-7|TRBV29-1|NA
CSVGAPRQGLYEQYF
TGCAGCGTGGGAGCTCCGCGACAGGGATTGTACGAGCAGTACTTC
>TRBD1|TRBJ1-4|TRBV28|NA
CASSDQTGRGEKLFF
TGTGCCAGCAGTGACCAGACAGGGAGAGGAGAAAAACTGTTTTTT
>TRBD1|TRBJ2-7|TRBV5-6|NA
CASSHGTGLAYEQYF
TGTGCCAGCAGCCACGGGACAGGCTTAGCTTACGAGCAGTACTTC
>NA|TRBJ1-6|TRBV5-4|once
CASSWGAERNSPLHF
TGTGCCAGCAGCTGGGGGGCCGAAAGAAATTCTCCCCTCCACTTT
>NA|TRBJ1-5|TRBV27|NA
CASSLSRAGNQPQHF
TGTGCCAGCAGTTTATCGAGGGCAGGAAATCAGCCCCAGCATTTT
>TRBD1|TRBJ2-5|TRBV5-1|NA
CASSRSGTGEETQYF
TGCGCCAGCAGCCGATCGGGGACAGGGGAAGAGACCCAGTACTTC
>TRBD1|TRBJ1-1|TRBV7-6|NA
CASSSIRGLATEAFF
TGTGCCAGCAGCTCCATCAGGGGGCTGGCCACTGAAGCTTTCTTT
>NA|TRBJ2-5|TRBV4-1|NA
CASSQEKWGQETQYF
TGCGCCAGCAGCCAAGAAAAGTGGGGACAAGAGACCCAGTACTTC
>NA|TRBJ2-7|TRBV7-2|NA
CASSLAEGGRYEQYF
TGTGCCAGCAGCTTAGCGGAGGGAGGTCGATACGAGCAGTACTTC
>NA|TRBJ1-2|TRBV19|NA
CASSRTRDYGYTF
TGTGCCAGTAGCCGGACCAGAGACTATGGCTACACCTTC
>NA|TRBJ2-1|TRBV6-1|NA
CASSGGVSYNEQFF
TGTGCCAGCAGCGGGGGAGTCTCCTACAATGAGCAGTTCTTC
>TRBD2|TRBJ2-3|TRBV6-1|NA
CASSETSGSSTDTQYF
TGTGCCAGCAGTGAGACTAGCGGGAGTTCCACAGATACGCAGTATTTT
>TRBD1|TRBJ1-6|TRBV29-1|NA
CSVGDRYNSPLHF
TGCAGCGTTGGGGACAGGTATAATTCACCCCTCCACTTT
>NA|TRBJ2-2|TRBV7-2|NA
CASSLELGPTGELFF
TGTGCCAGCAGCTTGGAGCTAGGGCCTACCGGGGAGCTGTTTTTT
>TRBD2|TRBJ2-1|TRBV10-3|NA
CASRAGGVGEQFF
TGTGCCAGCAGAGCGGGGGGAGTGGGAGAGCAGTTCTTC
>NA|TRBJ1-2|TRBV2|NA
CASSEEGVKGTDGYTF
TGTGCCAGCAGTGAAGAGGGGGTGAAGGGAACTGATGGCTACACCTTC
>NA|TRBJ1-5|TRBV6-5|NA
CASSYSGGSQPQHF
TGTGCCAGCAGTTACTCAGGGGGAAGTCAGCCCCAGCATTTT
>NA|TRBJ1-1|TRBV30|NA
CAWRWGENTEAFF
TGTGCCTGGAGGTGGGGAGAGAACACTGAAGCTTTCTTT
>TRBD1|TRBJ1-4|TRBV5-1|NA
CASSLEGAANEKLFF
TGCGCCAGCAGCTTGGAGGGGGCGGCTAATGAAAAACTGTTTTTT
>NA|TRBJ2-6|TRBV2|NA
CARSPSGANVLTF
TGTGCCAGGTCCCCGTCCGGGGCCAACGTCCTGACTTTC
>TRBD2|TRBJ2-5|TRBV5-4|once
CASSLGLAGRQETQYF
TGTGCCAGCAGCCTAGGCTTAGCGGGGAGACAAGAGACCCAGTACTTC
>NA|TRBJ1-2|TRBV6-5|NA
CASSYSMALLGYTF
TGTGCCAGCAGTTACTCGATGGCACTGCTTGGCTACACCTTC
>TRBD2|TRBJ2-2|TRBV5-1|NA
CASSTGLAGGVTGELFF
TGCGCCAGCAGCACAGGACTAGCGGGGGGTGTCACCGGGGAGCTGTTTTTT
>TRBD1|TRBJ2-7|TRBV5-5|NA
CASSKLSGQGIDEQYF
TGTGCCAGCAGCAAATTGTCGGGACAGGGGATCGACGAGCAGTACTTC
>NA|TRBJ1-6|TRBV30|NA
CAWRPRGRGENSPLHF
TGTGCCTGGAGGCCCCGAGGGCGAGGGGAAAATTCACCCCTCCACTTT
>TRBD1|TRBJ1-2|TRBV5-6|few
CASSLDRGYGYTF
TGTGCCAGCAGCTTGGACAGGGGTTATGGCTACACCTTC
>NA|TRBJ2-7|TRBV10-2|NA
CATAKIYEQYF
TGCGCCACTGCCAAGATCTACGAGCAGTACTTC
>TRBD1|TRBJ1-1|TRBV14|few
CASSQTTDRAGAFF
TGTGCCAGCAGCCAAACCACGGACAGGGCAGGAGCTTTCTTT
>TRBD1|TRBJ1-1|TRBV6-1|once
CASSGTGTAHRNTEAFF
TGTGCCAGCAGTGGGACCGGGACAGCCCATAGGAACACTGAAGCTTTCTTT
>NA|TRBJ2-7|TRBV7-2|NA
CASSISGSSYEQYF
TGTGCCAGCAGCATTTCGGGAAGCTCCTACGAGCAGTACTTC
>NA|TRBJ1-2|TRBV28|NA
CASNPRGANYGYTF
TGTGCCAGCAACCCCCGAGGAGCTAACTATGGCTACACCTTC
>NA|TRBJ2-7|TRBV6-6|NA
CATTRSGTSYEQYF
TGTGCCACCACACGCAGTGGTACCTCCTACGAGCAGTACTTC
>NA|TRBJ1-2|TRBV5-6|NA
CASLRTPHDYTF
TGTGCCAGCCTAAGGACCCCCCATGACTACACCTTC
>NA|TRBJ2-5|TRBV5-1|NA
CASSGGTASQETQYF
TGCGCCAGCAGCGGAGGGACAGCATCTCAAGAGACCCAGTACTTC
>TRBD1|TRBJ1-2|TRBV7-2|NA
CASSLGQGNYGYTF
TGTGCCAGCAGCTTAGGACAGGGGAACTATGGCTACACCTTC
>NA|TRBJ1-5|TRBV28|NA
CASVNGVGNQPQHF
TGTGCCAGTGTGAATGGGGTCGGCAATCAGCCCCAGCATTTT
>TRBD1|TRBJ2-3|TRBV5-4|NA
CASSSRQGDTQYF
TGTGCCAGCAGCTCAAGACAGGGCGATACGCAGTATTTT
>TRBD1|TRBJ2-5|TRBV18|NA
CASSPSSVTGGETQYF
TGTGCCAGCTCACCATCATCGGTGACAGGGGGCGAGACCCAGTACTTC
>NA|TRBJ2-7|TRBV28|NA
CATWTSSSSYEQYF
TGTGCCACCTGGACATCGTCGAGCTCCTACGAGCAGTACTTC
>NA|TRBJ1-2|TRBV6-5|many
CATHRMGRVGYTF
TGTGCCACCCACCGAATGGGAAGAGTTGGCTACACCTTC
>TRBD1|TRBJ2-3|TRBV5-1|NA
CASSFEGARSDTQYF
TGCGCCAGCAGCTTCGAGGGGGCGCGATCAGATACGCAGTATTTT
>NA|TRBJ1-5|TRBV21-1|NA
CASSKRRQNQPQHF
TGTGCCAGCAGCAAAAGGAGGCAGAACCAGCCCCAGCATTTT
>TRBD1|TRBJ1-2|TRBV5-4|NA
CASSPGGQESNYGYTF
TGTGCCAGCAGCCCTGGGGGACAGGAGTCTAACTATGGCTACACCTTC